This T cell receptor beta chain was obtained from a study of T cell responses to AZD1222 COVID-19 vaccine. Study details: Second-dose timings of about 4 or about 12 weeks were pooled.

Of note for this clone: Its target is unknown.

Regarding the study as a whole: Dominant at 160-218 and 743-854, vaccine-associated CD4 TCRs also spanned spike. Only 6 or 7 individuals given AZD1222 were seropositive at baseline. Clonal diversity was possibly underestimated, and white British individuals and females predominated among donors.

Generated by immunoSEQ multiplex PCR, the TCRdb table keeps only in-frame clones and is missing some. The repertoire holds about 96,000 clones, about 89% seen once, with around 1.6% in the top ten. This receptor was taken from an adult in good health. Here the sequenced sample was peripheral blood, taken on day 0 of AZD1222 vaccination.

CDR3 region: CASRDRGTDYGYTF. The CDR3 nucleotides are TGTGCCAGCAGGGACAGGGGGACGGACTATGGCTACACCTTC. The chain carries TRBV2 and TRBJ1-2; TRBD1 aligns across 10 bases. After removal of 6 bases from V and 3 bases from J, the junction contained 4 bases not matched to a gene. Germline CDR1 reads SNHLY; CDR2 reads FYNNEI. The CDR3 covers 14 residues.